This T cell receptor (beta chain) originates from a study of cytomegalovirus exposure and HLA in healthy donors. Findings of the study overall: An analysis that was carried out later associated 16,951 TCR beta sequences with HLA alleles at 0.05 false discovery rate. The authors listed around 150 TCR beta chains as cytomegalovirus-associated.

The germline CDR1 and CDR2 sequences are LNHDA and SQIVND (reference sequence). CDR3 size: 15 residues. V was clipped by 1 base and J by 2 bases; unmatched bases: 5. 13 Jbeta primers and 60 Vbeta primers were used for the PCR. The repertoire was sequenced with immunoSEQ multiplex PCR; TCRdb's copy has only in-frame clones and lacks some. The top ten hold more than 3.5% of the sample, which has roughly 150,000 clones, approximately 80% seen once. Regarding this clone: Its antigen remains unidentified.

Sequencing was performed on PBMCs. The receptor's source is a woman aged 40 to 50 in good health and CMV-seropositive. The chain couples TRBV19 to TRBJ2-7, with 7 bases that match TRBD1. CDR3 in amino acids: CASSIVGRGTYEQYF. As DNA, the CDR3 is TGTGCCAGTAGTATAGTGGGCAGGGGGACCTACGAGCAGTACTTC.